Following are 5 T cell receptor beta chains from one sample sequenced in a study of cytomegalovirus exposure and HLA in healthy donors. Use of 60 Vbeta and 13 Jbeta primers characterized the PCR. Data came from immunoSEQ multiplex PCR; TCRdb stores just in-frame clones and leaves some out. The profile covers about 150,000 clones, with around 79% appearing a single time and 2.8% taken by the ten largest. The sequenced material came from PBMCs. All receptors derive from a man younger than 35 in good health and CMV-seronegative.

The genes are TRBV4-1 and TRBJ1-4; no clear D gene. Germline-derived CDR1 and CDR2 are MGHRA and YSYEKL. V was clipped by 2 bases and J by 0 bases, with 10 bases between them. The CDR3 spans 16 residues. For the CDR3, the DNA is TGCGCCAGCAGCCAAATAGTTCTCACAACTAATGAAAAACTGTTTTTT. Amino acids: CASSQIVLTTNEKLFF.

The rearrangement uses TRBV4-2 and TRBJ1-1; perhaps TRBD1 as D (5 bases). With 2 bases removed from V and 1 base from J, the gap between germline ends came to 11 bases. The CDR3 is 15 residues long. In germline, CDR1 is LGHNA, CDR2 YNFKEQ. CDR3 bases: TGTGCCAGCAGCCAAAGGGGCCGCTCGAACACTGAAGCTTTCTTT. Its protein product is CASSQRGRSNTEAFF.

This chain connects TRBV28 to TRBJ2-1; 11 nucleotides line up with TRBD2. The CDR3 is 15 residues long. With 3 bases clipped from V and 9 bases from J, the junction kept 7 bases outside the gene matches. The germline gives CDR1 MDHEN, CDR2 SYDVKM. The CDR3 loop is CASSLWASGGSEQFF. DNA of the CDR3: TGTGCCAGCAGTTTGTGGGCTAGCGGGGGGAGTGAGCAGTTCTTC.

V is TRBV4-1 and J is TRBJ2-1, with 8 bases aligning to TRBD2. Germline trimming cut 4 bases from V and 0 bases from J; bases unmatched to any gene: 5. Germline-derived CDR1 and CDR2 are MGHRA and YSYEKL. This CDR3 spans 16 amino acids. In DNA form, the CDR3 reads TGCGCCAGCAGCCCCCTCGGGGGGGTCTCCTACAATGAGCAGTTCTTC. Protein: CASSPLGGVSYNEQFF.

The chain couples TRBV9 to TRBJ2-5; 9 nucleotides match TRBD2. The CDR3 loop spans 15 amino acids. Germline CDR1 and CDR2: SGDLS and YYNGEE. Trimming at V came to 0 bases and at J to 4 bases, leaving 4 bases not matched to a gene. CDR3 sequence reads: CASSVGAGGPETQYF. CDR3 DNA sequence: TGTGCCAGCAGCGTAGGGGCGGGGGGGCCAGAGACCCAGTACTTC.